A single sample gave rise to the 5 T cell receptor beta chains below, sequenced in a study of cytomegalovirus exposure and HLA in healthy donors (dated by TCRdb to about 2017). Libraries came from the immunoSEQ multiplex PCR assay. For the multiplex PCR, a mixture combining 60 forward primers for TCR Vbeta segments and 13 reverse primers for TCR Jbeta segments was used. TCRdb limited this immuneACCESS table to in-frame rearrangements with V and J called. A share of clones is missing; checked studies link under half to unresolved V genes, and the rest is unexplained. The sample table holds about 160,000 clones. About 2.2% of the sample belongs to the ten largest clones. Sequenced material: PBMCs. Receptors were obtained from a man aged 30-40 years in good health and CMV-seronegative.

V gene TRBV15 combines with J gene TRBJ1-5; D possibly corresponds to TRBD1 (6 bases). The V end lost 0 bases, the J end lost 3 bases, and 12 bases lay between the germline ends. Germline lookup yields CDR1 LNHNV and CDR2 YYDKDF (reference sequence). The length of the CDR3 is 16 residues. The DNA of the CDR3 is TGTGCCACCAGCAGAGATACACAGGGCCCCAATCAGCCCCAGCATTTT. Its protein product is CATSRDTQGPNQPQHF.

The chain is built from TRBV10-3 and TRBJ2-5; 13 bases match TRBD2. In germline, CDR1 is ENHRY, CDR2 SYGVKD. With V trimmed by 6 bases and J by 4 bases, 8 bases remained unmatched. The CDR3 spans 16 residues. Here the CDR3 DNA reads TGTGCCATCAGCGGAGGACTAGCGGGAGAAGGAGAGACCCAGTACTTC. Translation gives CAISGGLAGEGETQYF.

This rearrangement joins TRBV5-1 to TRBJ2-1; 10 positions match TRBD2. Trimming removed 3 bases from V and 3 bases from J; junction bases left unmatched: 3. The germline V gene has CDR1 SGHRS and CDR2 YFSETQ. The CDR3 has 15 residues. CDR3 in DNA: TGCGCCAGCAGCTGGGGACTAGCGAACTACAATGAGCAGTTCTTC. This sequence encodes CASSWGLANYNEQFF.

This chain joins TRBV19 and TRBJ1-2; D is unresolved. Trimming left V 6 bases short and J 0 bases short, with 8 bases between. The CDR3 sequence is 13 residues long. Germline CDR1 LNHDA, CDR2 SQIVND (reference sequence). The CDR3 spells CASSPLTNYGYTF. CDR3 bases: TGTGCCAGTAGCCCTCTTACTAACTATGGCTACACCTTC.

The chain is built from TRBV7-9 and TRBJ2-7; D perhaps matches TRBD2 (5 bases). The germline V gene has CDR1 SEHNR and CDR2 FQNEAQ (reference sequence). This CDR3 region has 14 residues. V dropped 5 bases and J dropped 6 bases, with 17 bases sitting between them. Written as DNA, the CDR3 is TGTGCCAGCAGCGCCGCACGGGAAGGAAGCGAGCAGTACTTC. Translating gives CASSAAREGSEQYF.